These T cell receptor beta chains were read from a single sample in a study of CD8+ T cells in alopecia areata. Repertoires were generated with immunoSEQ multiplex PCR, while TCRdb's copy carries only in-frame clones and drops some. The sample comprises some 170,000 clones, about 70% of which are singletons, and about an eighth rests with the top ten. The specimen was CD8+ T cells sorted from blood, collected at week 0. All receptors derive from a human donor with alopecia areata. Both conserved end residues are part of each CDR3. Each record gives: V gene, clone size, J gene, D gene, CDR3 protein, CDR3 DNA. A D gene is named only where the DNA matches it firmly. The size field is filled for only some rows; it gives once, few, many or a size class.

V: TRBV4-1; size: .; J: TRBJ2-3; D: TRBD2; CDR3: CASSLPSASGDPSTDTQYF; DNA: TGCGCCAGCAGCCTGCCGTCGGCTAGCGGGGACCCTAGCACAGATACGCAGTATTTT
V: TRBV5-4; size: .; J: TRBJ2-3; D: .; CDR3: CASSLVAGPSTDTQYF; DNA: TGTGCCAGCAGCTTGGTTGCGGGGCCTAGCACAGATACGCAGTATTTT
V: TRBV9; size: .; J: TRBJ1-2; D: .; CDR3: CASSVADDDGYTF; DNA: TGTGCCAGCAGCGTAGCGGATGACGATGGCTACACCTTC
V: TRBV27; size: once; J: TRBJ2-3; D: .; CDR3: CASSPWTSVTDTQYF; DNA: TGTGCCAGCAGTCCTTGGACCTCCGTCACAGATACGCAGTATTTT
V: TRBV9; size: .; J: TRBJ2-7; D: .; CDR3: CASSPTGLTYYEQYF; DNA: TGTGCCAGCAGCCCCACGGGACTTACCTACTACGAGCAGTACTTC
V: TRBV12-5; size: few; J: TRBJ2-2; D: .; CDR3: CASAITGELFF; DNA: TGTGCTAGTGCTATCACCGGGGAGCTGTTTTTT
V: TRBV29-1; size: .; J: TRBJ2-7; D: .; CDR3: CSVEAPGEESYEQYF; DNA: TGCAGCGTTGAGGCTCCAGGGGAAGAGTCCTACGAGCAGTACTTC
V: TRBV9; size: .; J: TRBJ1-1; D: .; CDR3: CASSVEAGLGPNTEAFF; DNA: TGTGCCAGCAGCGTAGAGGCAGGGCTGGGACCGAACACTGAAGCTTTCTTT
V: TRBV27; size: .; J: TRBJ2-2; D: .; CDR3: CASTASGVGELFF; DNA: TGTGCCAGCACGGCGTCAGGGGTCGGGGAGCTGTTTTTT
V: TRBV5-4; size: .; J: TRBJ2-7; D: TRBD2; CDR3: CASSFRTSGGGEQYF; DNA: TGTGCCAGCAGCTTTCGGACTAGCGGGGGTGGAGAGCAGTACTTC
V: TRBV5-6; size: .; J: TRBJ2-7; D: .; CDR3: CASSLGRGEQYF; DNA: TGTGCCAGCAGCTTGGGCAGGGGCGAGCAGTACTTC